These 3 T cell receptor beta chains share one sample of origin, sequenced in a study of control samples from healthy donors and cancer patients. Only in-frame clones appear in the TCRdb table, and some are missing; sequencing was by immunoSEQ multiplex PCR. The sample lists fewer than 90,000 clones, approximately 90% occurring once. Sequencing was done on a sample of PBMCs. Receptor source: a woman aged 55-70 years with head and neck cancer.

This clone was found once. The genes are TRBV18 and TRBJ1-2; TRBD1 matches at 9 bases. CDR3 length: 16 residues. Germline CDR1 reads KGHSH; CDR2 reads LQKENI. V shed 1 base, J shed 5 bases, and the junction held 8 bases outside the gene matches. The CDR3 loop reads CASSPQGQGLSYGYTF. CDR3 coding DNA: TGTGCCAGCTCACCACAGGGACAGGGCCTTTCGTATGGCTACACCTTC. The variable domain in full, completed from reference TRBV18 and TRBJ1-2, reads NAGVMQNPRHLVRRRGQEARLRCSPMKGHSHVYWYRQLPEEGLKFMVYLQKENIIDESGMPKERFSAEFPKEGPSILRIQQVVRGDSAAYFCASSPQGQGLSYGYTFGSGTRLTVV.

The chain has TRBV10-3 and TRBJ2-5; TRBD1 matches 7 bases. Germline V gene sequence: CDR1 ENHRY, CDR2 SYGVKD. The CDR3 runs 16 residues. The V segment lost 3 bases and the J segment 5 bases; nucleotides outside the gene matches: 12. CDR3 nucleotide sequence: TGTGCCATCAGTGACGATTGGGACAGCCTGGAGGAGACCCAGTACTTC. It codes for CAISDDWDSLEETQYF.

The rearrangement links TRBV5-8 to TRBJ2-2, with a weak D call TRBD1 (6 bases). The germline V gene has CDR1 SGHTS and CDR2 YDEGEE. Trimming took off 2 bases at V and 3 bases at J, with 11 bases between the two ends. The CDR3 is 15 residues long. This chain's CDR3 is CASSFHQGYTGELFF. CDR3 DNA: TGTGCCAGCAGCTTTCATCAGGGGTACACCGGGGAGCTGTTTTTT.